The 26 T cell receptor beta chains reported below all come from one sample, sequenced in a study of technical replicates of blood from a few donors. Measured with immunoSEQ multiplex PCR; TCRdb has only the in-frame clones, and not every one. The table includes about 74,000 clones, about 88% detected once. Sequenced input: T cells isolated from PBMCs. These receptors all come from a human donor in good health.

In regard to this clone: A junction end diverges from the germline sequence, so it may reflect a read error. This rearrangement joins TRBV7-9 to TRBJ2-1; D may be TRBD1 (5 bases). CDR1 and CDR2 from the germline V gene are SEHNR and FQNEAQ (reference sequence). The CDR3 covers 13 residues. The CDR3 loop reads CASRLDRNNEQFF. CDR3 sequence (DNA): TGTGCCAGCAGGTTAGACAGAAACAATGAGCAGTTCTTC.

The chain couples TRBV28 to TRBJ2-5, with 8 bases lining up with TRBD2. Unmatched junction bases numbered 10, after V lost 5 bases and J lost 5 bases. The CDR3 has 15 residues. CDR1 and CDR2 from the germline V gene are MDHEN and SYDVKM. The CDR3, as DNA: TGTGCCAGCAGTGGTTCCGGGAGGGGTGTTGAGACCCAGTACTTC. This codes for CASSGSGRGVETQYF.

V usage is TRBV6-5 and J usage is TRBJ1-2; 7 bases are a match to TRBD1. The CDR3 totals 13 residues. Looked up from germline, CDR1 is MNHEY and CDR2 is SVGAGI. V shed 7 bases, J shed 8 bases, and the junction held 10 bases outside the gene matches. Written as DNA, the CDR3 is TGTGCCAGCACCACGACAGGGTCTAAGGGCTACACCTTC. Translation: CASTTTGSKGYTF.

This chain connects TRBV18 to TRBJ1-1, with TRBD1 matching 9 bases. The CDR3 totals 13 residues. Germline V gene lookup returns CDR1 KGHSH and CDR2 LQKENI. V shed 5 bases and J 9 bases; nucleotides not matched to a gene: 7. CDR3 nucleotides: TGTGCCAGCTCATCAACGACAGGGGGGCAAGCTTTCTTT. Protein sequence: CASSSTTGGQAFF.

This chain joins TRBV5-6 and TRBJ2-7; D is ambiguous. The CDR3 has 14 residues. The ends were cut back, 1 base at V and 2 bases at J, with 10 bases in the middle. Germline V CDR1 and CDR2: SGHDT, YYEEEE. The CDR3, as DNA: TGTGCCAGCAGCTTGTGGCAAACCGCCTACGAGCAGTACTTC. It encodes CASSLWQTAYEQYF.

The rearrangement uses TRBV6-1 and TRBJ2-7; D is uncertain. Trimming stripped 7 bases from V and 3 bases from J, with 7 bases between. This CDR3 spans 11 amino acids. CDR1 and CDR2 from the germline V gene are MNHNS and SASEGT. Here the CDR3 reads CASTQLYEQYF. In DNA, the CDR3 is TGTGCCAGCACCCAACTCTACGAGCAGTACTTC.

DNA of the CDR3: TGTGCCAGTAGTATGGGACAGGGAGGCGAGGATACGCAGTATTTT. This encodes CASSMGQGGEDTQYF. The rearrangement uses TRBV19 and TRBJ2-3; 9 nucleotides match TRBD1. J lost 6 bases, V lost 3 bases, and 7 bases had no gene match. Per the germline V gene, CDR1 is LNHDA and CDR2 is SQIVND (reference sequence). This CDR3 is built from 15 residues.

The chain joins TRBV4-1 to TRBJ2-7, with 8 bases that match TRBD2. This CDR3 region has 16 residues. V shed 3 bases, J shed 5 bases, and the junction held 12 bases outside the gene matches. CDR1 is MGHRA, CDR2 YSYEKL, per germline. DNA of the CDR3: TGCGCCAGCAGCCACGCCGTTCAGCGGGAGTTCGACGAGCAGTACTTC. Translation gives CASSHAVQREFDEQYF.

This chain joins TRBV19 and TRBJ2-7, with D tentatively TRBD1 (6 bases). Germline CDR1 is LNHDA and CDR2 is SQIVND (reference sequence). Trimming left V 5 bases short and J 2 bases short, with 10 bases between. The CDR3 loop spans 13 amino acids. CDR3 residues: CASSQGQTYEQYF. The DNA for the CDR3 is TGTGCCAGTAGTCAGGGACAAACCTACGAGCAGTACTTC.

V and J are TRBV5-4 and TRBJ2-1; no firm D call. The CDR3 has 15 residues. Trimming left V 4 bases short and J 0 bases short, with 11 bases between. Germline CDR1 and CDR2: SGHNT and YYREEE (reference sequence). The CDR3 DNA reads TGTGCCAGCAGCCTAGACCCCAGCTCCTACAATGAGCAGTTCTTC. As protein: CASSLDPSSYNEQFF.

CDR3 in amino acids: CASSLDNNQPQHF. In DNA, the CDR3 is TGTGCCAGCAGCCTTGACAACAATCAGCCCCAGCATTTT. The chain recombines TRBV7-3 with TRBJ1-5; D is ambiguous. The CDR3 totals 13 residues. Trimming left V 5 bases short and J 3 bases short, with 8 bases between. CDR1 is SGHTA and CDR2 is FQGTGA in the germline V gene.

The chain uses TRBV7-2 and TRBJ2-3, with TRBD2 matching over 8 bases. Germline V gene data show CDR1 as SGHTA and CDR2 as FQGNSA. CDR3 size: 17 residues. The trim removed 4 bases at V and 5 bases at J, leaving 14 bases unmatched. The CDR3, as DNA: TGTGCCAGCAGCTCTCTAAACGGGAGGGCCGGGGGAGATACGCAGTATTTT. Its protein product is CASSSLNGRAGGDTQYF.

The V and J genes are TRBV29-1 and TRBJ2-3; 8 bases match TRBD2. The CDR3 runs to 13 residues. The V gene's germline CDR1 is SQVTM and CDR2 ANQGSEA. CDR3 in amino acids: CSERREGTDTQYF. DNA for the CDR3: TGCAGTGAAAGGCGGGAGGGCACAGATACGCAGTATTTT.

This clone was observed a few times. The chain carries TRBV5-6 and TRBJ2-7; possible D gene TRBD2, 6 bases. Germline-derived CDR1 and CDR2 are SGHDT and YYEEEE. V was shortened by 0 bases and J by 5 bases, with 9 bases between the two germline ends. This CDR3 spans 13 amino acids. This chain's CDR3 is CASSLAGVHEQYF. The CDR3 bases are TGTGCCAGCAGCTTGGCGGGAGTACACGAGCAGTACTTC.

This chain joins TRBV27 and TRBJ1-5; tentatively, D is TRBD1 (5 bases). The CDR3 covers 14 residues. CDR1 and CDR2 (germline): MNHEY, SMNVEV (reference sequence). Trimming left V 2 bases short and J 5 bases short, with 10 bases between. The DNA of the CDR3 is TGTGCCAGCAGTTTAGGGCAGGGCTATCAGCCCCAGCATTTT. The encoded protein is CASSLGQGYQPQHF.

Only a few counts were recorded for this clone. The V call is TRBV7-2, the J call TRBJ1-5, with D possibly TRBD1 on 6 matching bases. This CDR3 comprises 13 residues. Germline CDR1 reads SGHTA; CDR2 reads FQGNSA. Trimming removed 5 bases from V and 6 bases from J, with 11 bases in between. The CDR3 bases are TGTGCCAGCAGCACCCAGGGGATTCAGCCCCAGCATTTT. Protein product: CASSTQGIQPQHF. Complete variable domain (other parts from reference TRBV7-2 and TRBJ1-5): GAGVSQSPSNKVTEKGKDVELRCDPISGHTALYWYRQSLGQGLEFLIYFQGNSAPDKSGLPSDRFSAERTGGSVSTLTIQRTQQEDSAVYLCASSTQGIQPQHFGDGTRLSIL.

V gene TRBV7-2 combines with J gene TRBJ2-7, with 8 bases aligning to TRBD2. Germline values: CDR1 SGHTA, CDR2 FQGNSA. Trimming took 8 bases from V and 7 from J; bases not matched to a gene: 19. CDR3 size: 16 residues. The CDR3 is CASDHTSGHPPSEQYF. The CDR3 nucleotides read TGTGCCAGCGACCATACTAGCGGTCACCCCCCTTCGGAGCAGTACTTC.

As DNA, the CDR3 is TGTGCCAGCAGCTTTAGCGGGAGGGCCTTTAGGGAGCAGTACTTC. The encoded protein is CASSFSGRAFREQYF. The rearrangement joins TRBV5-6 to TRBJ2-7; 11 bases align to TRBD2. CDR3 length: 15 amino acids. Trimming removed 2 bases from V and 7 bases from J; junction bases left unmatched: 8. From germline, CDR1 is SGHDT and CDR2 YYEEEE.

The DNA of the CDR3 is TGCGCCAGCAGCTGGGAAGGGACTAGCAGCAACGAGCAGTACTTC. This translates into CASSWEGTSSNEQYF. V and J are TRBV5-1 and TRBJ2-7; 9 nucleotides match TRBD2. CDR1 is SGHRS, CDR2 YFSETQ, per germline. After removal of 3 bases from V and 5 bases from J, the junction contained 9 bases not matched to a gene. The CDR3 totals 15 residues.

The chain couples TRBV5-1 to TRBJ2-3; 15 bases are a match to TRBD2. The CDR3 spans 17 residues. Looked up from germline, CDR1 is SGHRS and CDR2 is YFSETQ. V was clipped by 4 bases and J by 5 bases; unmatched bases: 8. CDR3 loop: CASSPGLAGGPRDTQYF. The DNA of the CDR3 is TGCGCCAGCAGCCCCGGACTAGCGGGAGGGCCGAGAGATACGCAGTATTTT. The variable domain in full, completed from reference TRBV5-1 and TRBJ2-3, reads KAGVTQTPRYLIKTRGQQVTLSCSPISGHRSVSWYQQTPGQGLQFLFEYFSETQRNKGNFPGRFSGRQFSNSRSEMNVSTLELGDSALYLCASSPGLAGGPRDTQYFGPGTRLTVL.

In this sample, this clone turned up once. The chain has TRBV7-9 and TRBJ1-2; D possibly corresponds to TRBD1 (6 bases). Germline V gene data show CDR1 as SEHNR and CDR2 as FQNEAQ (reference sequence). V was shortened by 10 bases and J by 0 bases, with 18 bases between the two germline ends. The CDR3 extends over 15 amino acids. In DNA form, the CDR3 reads TGTGCCATCCTAACGGACAGTGGAGCTAACTATGGCTACACCTTC. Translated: CAILTDSGANYGYTF.

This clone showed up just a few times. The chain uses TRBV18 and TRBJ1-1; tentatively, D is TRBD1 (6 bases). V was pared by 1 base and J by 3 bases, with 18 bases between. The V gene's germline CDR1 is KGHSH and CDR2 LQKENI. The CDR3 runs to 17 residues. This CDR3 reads CASSPLYNGAGDTEAFF. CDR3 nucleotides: TGTGCCAGCTCACCACTTTACAACGGAGCAGGGGACACTGAAGCTTTCTTT.

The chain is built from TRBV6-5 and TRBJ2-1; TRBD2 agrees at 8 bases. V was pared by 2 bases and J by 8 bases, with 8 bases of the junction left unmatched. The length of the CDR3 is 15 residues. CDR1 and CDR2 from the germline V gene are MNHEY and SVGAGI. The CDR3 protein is CASSYAAGGGDEQFF. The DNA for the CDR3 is TGTGCCAGCAGTTACGCGGCGGGAGGAGGGGATGAGCAGTTCTTC.

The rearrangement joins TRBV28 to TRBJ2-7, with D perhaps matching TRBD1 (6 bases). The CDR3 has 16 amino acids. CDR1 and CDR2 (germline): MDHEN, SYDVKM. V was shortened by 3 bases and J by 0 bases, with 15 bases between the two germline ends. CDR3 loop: CASSFTKDSTSYEQYF. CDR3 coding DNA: TGTGCCAGCAGTTTCACCAAGGACAGTACCTCCTACGAGCAGTACTTC.

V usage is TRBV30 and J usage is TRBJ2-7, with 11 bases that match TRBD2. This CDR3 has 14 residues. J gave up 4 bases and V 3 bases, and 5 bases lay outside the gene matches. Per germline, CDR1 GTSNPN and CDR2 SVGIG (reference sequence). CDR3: CAWRTSGKLYEQYF. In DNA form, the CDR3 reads TGTGCCTGGAGGACTAGCGGGAAATTATACGAGCAGTACTTC.

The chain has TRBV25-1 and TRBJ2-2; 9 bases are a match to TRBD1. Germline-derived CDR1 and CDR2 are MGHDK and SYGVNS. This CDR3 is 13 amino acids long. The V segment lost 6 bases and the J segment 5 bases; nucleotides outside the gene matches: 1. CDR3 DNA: TGTGCCAGCAGGACAGGGGGTACCGGGGAGCTGTTTTTT. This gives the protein CASRTGGTGELFF.